This TCR beta chain was observed in a study of T cell responses to AZD1222 COVID-19 vaccine. Findings of the study overall: Receipt of two AZD1222 doses was followed by a rise in Spike-specific TCR breadth and depth.

This table comes from immunoSEQ multiplex PCR, and its TCRdb copy is limited to in-frame clones, with some not included. The sample shows 85,000 to 90,000 clones, roughly 91% of them seen only once. The CDR3 covers 14 residues. Germline values: CDR1 KGHSH, CDR2 LQKENI. Trimming removed 5 bases at V and 0 bases at J, with 10 bases between. Comments on this clone: Its specificity is not known.

Sample: peripheral blood, taken 28 days after the second AZD1222 dose. The receptor's source is an adult who received the AZD1222 COVID-19 vaccine. The rearrangement uses TRBV18 and TRBJ1-1, with D unclear. CDR3 amino acids: CASSSISLNTEAFF. CDR3 sequence (DNA): TGTGCCAGCTCATCGATCAGTCTGAACACTGAAGCTTTCTTT.